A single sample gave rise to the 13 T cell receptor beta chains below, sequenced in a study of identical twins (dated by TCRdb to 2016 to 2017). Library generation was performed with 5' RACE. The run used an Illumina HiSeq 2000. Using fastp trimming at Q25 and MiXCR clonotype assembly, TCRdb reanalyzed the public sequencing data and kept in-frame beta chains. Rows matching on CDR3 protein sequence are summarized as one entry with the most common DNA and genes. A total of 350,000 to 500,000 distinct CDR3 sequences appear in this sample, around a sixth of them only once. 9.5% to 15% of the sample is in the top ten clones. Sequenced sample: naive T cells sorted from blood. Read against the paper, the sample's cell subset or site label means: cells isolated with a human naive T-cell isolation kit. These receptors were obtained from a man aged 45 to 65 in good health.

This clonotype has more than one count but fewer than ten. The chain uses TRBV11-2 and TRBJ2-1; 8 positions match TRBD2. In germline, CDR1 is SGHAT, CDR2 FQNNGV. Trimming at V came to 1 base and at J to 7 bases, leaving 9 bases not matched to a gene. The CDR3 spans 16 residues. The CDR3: CASSLGVVSGMNEQFF. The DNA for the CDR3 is TGTGCCAGCAGCTTAGGGGTAGTTAGCGGGATGAATGAGCAGTTCTTC.

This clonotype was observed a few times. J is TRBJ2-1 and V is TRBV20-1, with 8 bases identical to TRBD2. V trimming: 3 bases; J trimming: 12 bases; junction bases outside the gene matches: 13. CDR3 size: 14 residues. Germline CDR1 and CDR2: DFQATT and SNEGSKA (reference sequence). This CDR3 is CSASPWASGPMQFF. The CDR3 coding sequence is TGCAGTGCTAGCCCCTGGGCTAGCGGGCCGATGCAGTTCTTC.

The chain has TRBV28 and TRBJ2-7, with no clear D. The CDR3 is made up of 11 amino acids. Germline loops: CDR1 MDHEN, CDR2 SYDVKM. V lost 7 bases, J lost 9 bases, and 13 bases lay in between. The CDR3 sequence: CASNDHTGQYF. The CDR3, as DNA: TGTGCCAGCAACGACCACACCGGGCAGTACTTC.

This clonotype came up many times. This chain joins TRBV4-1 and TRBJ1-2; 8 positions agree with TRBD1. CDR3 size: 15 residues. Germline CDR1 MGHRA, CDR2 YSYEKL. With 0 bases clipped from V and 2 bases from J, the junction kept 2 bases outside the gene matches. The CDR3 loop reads CASSQDGQGNYGYTF. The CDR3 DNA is TGCGCCAGCAGCCAAGATGGACAGGGAAACTATGGCTACACCTTC.

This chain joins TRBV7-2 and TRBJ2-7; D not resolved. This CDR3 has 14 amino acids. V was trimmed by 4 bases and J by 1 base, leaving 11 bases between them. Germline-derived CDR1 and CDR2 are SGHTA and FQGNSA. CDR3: CASSSPAGSYEQYF. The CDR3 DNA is TGTGCCAGCAGCTCGCCGGCAGGTTCCTACGAGCAGTACTTC.

CDR3 in amino acids: CASSSAPSTDTQYF. DNA of the CDR3: TGTGCCAGCAGCTCCGCTCCGAGCACAGATACGCAGTATTTT. The V call is TRBV7-2, the J call TRBJ2-3; D gene uncertain. V lost 4 bases, J lost 0 bases, and 8 bases lay in between. The CDR3 has 14 amino acids. CDR1 SGHTA and CDR2 FQGNSA come from the germline V gene. Filled out from reference TRBV7-2 and TRBJ2-3, the complete variable domain reads GAGVSQSPSNKVTEKGKDVELRCDPISGHTALYWYRQSLGQGLEFLIYFQGNSAPDKSGLPSDRFSAERTGGSVSTLTIQRTQQEDSAVYLCASSSAPSTDTQYFGPGTRLTVL.

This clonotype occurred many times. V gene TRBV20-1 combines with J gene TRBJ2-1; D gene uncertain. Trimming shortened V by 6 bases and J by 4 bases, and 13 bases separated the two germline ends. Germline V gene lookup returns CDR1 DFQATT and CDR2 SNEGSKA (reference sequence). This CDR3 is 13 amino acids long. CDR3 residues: CSAPSLRYNEQFF. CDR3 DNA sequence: TGCAGTGCACCCTCTCTGCGGTACAATGAGCAGTTCTTC.

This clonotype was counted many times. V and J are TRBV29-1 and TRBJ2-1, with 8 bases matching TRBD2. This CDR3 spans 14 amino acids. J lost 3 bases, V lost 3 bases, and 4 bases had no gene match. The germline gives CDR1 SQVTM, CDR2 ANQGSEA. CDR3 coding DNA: TGCAGCGTTGATCTACTAGCGGACTACAATGAGCAGTTCTTC. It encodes CSVDLLADYNEQFF.

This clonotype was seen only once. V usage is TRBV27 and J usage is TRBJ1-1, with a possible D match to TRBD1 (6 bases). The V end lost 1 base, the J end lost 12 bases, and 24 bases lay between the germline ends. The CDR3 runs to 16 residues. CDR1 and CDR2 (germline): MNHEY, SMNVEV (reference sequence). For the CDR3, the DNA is TGTGCCAGCAGTTTATTAAGCGGGTCGACCACAGGGAGAACTTTCTTT. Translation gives CASSLLSGSTTGRTFF.

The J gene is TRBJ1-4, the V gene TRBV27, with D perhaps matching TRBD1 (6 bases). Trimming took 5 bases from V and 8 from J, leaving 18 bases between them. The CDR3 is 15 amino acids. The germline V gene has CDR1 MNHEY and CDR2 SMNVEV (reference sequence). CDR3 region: CASSPRGQGGEKLFF. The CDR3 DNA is TGTGCCAGCAGTCCCCGGGGGCAGGGCGGGGAAAAACTGTTTTTT.

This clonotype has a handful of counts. Here the CDR3 DNA reads TGCAGTGCTAGGTCGGCCTCCTCGGGGCGAACAGATACGCAGTATTTT. Translated: CSARSASSGRTDTQYF. The genes are TRBV20-1 and TRBJ2-3; D could derive from TRBD1 or TRBD2 (5 bases each). V was cut by 3 bases and J by 3 bases, with 19 bases left in between. Germline assignment: CDR1 DFQATT and CDR2 SNEGSKA (reference sequence). This CDR3 has 16 amino acids.

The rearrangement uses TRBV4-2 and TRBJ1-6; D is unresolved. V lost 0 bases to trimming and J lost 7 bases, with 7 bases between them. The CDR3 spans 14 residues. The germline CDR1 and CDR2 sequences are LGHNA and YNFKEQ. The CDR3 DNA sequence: TGTGCCAGCAGCCAAGACAGGAAAAATTCACCCCTCCACTTT. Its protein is CASSQDRKNSPLHF.

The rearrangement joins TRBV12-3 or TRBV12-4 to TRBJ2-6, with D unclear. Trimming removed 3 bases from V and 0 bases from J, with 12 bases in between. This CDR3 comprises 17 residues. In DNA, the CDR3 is TGTGCCAGCAGTTTGGGTAGGGCCCTCTCTGGGGCCAACGTCCTGACTTTC. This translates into CASSLGRALSGANVLTF.